A selection of T cell receptor beta chains follows, all from one sample in a study of shared T cell receptors in the human thymus. Only in-frame clones appear in the TCRdb table, and some are missing; sequencing was by immunoSEQ multiplex PCR. The sample yields some 720,000 clones, roughly 88% seen once. This same sample was also part of a study on human thymus T cells.

The sample comprised thymocytes. Source of these receptors: a boy younger than two with a congenital heart defect. Both conserved end residues are part of each CDR3. The D gene is left open where the match is weak. Clone size is not always given. Where it is, it says once, few, many or a class for expanded clones.

CDR3	DNA	V	J	size	D
CASRETGREQYF	TGTGCCAGCAGGGAGACAGGGCGCGAGCAGTACTTC	TRBV6-1	TRBJ2-7	-	TRBD1
CASSPRTPGKETQYF	TGCGCCAGCAGCCCCCGGACACCCGGAAAGGAGACCCAGTACTTC	TRBV4-3	TRBJ2-5	-	-
CASSPGTGCPYEQYF	TGCGCCAGCAGCCCCGGGACAGGGTGCCCCTACGAGCAGTACTTC	TRBV5-1	TRBJ2-7	-	TRBD1
CASSQERENGYEQYF	TGCGCCAGCAGCCAGGAGCGGGAGAATGGCTACGAGCAGTACTTC	TRBV4-3	TRBJ2-7	-	TRBD2
CASSQPGLAGANTGELFF	TGCGCCAGCAGCCAGCCGGGACTAGCGGGAGCCAACACCGGGGAGCTGTTTTTT	TRBV4-1	TRBJ2-2	-	TRBD2
CASSQGALAGGPYEQYF	TGTGCCAGCAGCCAGGGGGCGCTAGCGGGAGGGCCTTACGAGCAGTACTTC	TRBV11-2	TRBJ2-7	-	TRBD2
CAWNGGLRGGPGYNEQFF	TGTGCCTGGAATGGAGGGCTAAGGGGAGGGCCGGGTTACAATGAGCAGTTCTTC	TRBV30	TRBJ2-1	-	TRBD2
CASSSSGRASTDTQYF	TGTGCCAGCAGCTCTAGCGGGAGGGCAAGCACAGATACGCAGTATTTT	TRBV7-9	TRBJ2-3	once	TRBD2
CASTPGLAGGTQYF	TGTGCCAGCACCCCGGGACTAGCGGGAGGGACGCAGTATTTT	TRBV27	TRBJ2-3	-	TRBD2
CASSEFRPADLNTEAFF	TGTGCCAGCAGTGAATTTAGGCCAGCAGACTTGAACACTGAAGCTTTCTTT	TRBV25-1	TRBJ1-1	once	-
CASSPPGWDGYTF	TGTGCCAGCAGCCCGCCAGGGTGGGATGGCTACACCTTC	TRBV5-6	TRBJ1-2	-	-
CASSSATSGTLCGTGELFF	TGTGCCAGTAGTTCGGCGACTAGCGGGACTCTTTGTGGGACCGGGGAGCTGTTTTTT	TRBV19	TRBJ2-2	-	TRBD2
CASSGRDAKNIQYF	TGTGCCAGCTCGGGGCGGGACGCCAAAAACATTCAGTACTTC	TRBV27	TRBJ2-4	-	-
CASSKRDRGVNTEAFF	TGTGCCAGCAGTAAAAGGGACAGGGGGGTGAACACTGAAGCTTTCTTT	TRBV2	TRBJ1-1	-	TRBD1
CATSRSGQSYNYEQYF	TGTGCCACCAGCAGATCGGGACAGTCCTATAACTACGAGCAGTACTTC	TRBV15	TRBJ2-7	-	TRBD1
CAISESGTGSSYGYTF	TGTGCCATCAGTGAGTCGGGCACAGGGAGTTCTTATGGCTACACCTTC	TRBV10-3	TRBJ1-2	-	-
CASGVGTRPDTQYF	TGTGCCAGCGGTGTAGGGACTAGGCCAGATACGCAGTATTTT	TRBV9	TRBJ2-3	-	TRBD2
CASSLSRGPYEQYF	TGTGCCAGCAGCTTATCCAGGGGACCCTACGAGCAGTACTTC	TRBV13	TRBJ2-7	-	-
CASSRRTSGVTDTQYF	TGTGCCAGCAGCCGTCGGACTAGCGGGGTCACAGATACGCAGTATTTT	TRBV4-2	TRBJ2-3	-	TRBD2
CASSGRSYRGTHGYTF	TGTGCCAGCAGTGGCCGAAGCTACAGGGGTACGCATGGCTACACCTTC	TRBV25-1	TRBJ1-2	-	TRBD1
CASSETRTLGEKLFF	TGTGCCAGCAGTGAGACTAGGACATTGGGAGAAAAACTGTTTTTT	TRBV6-1	TRBJ1-4	-	-
CASSLFPANYGYTF	TGCGCCAGCAGCTTGTTTCCAGCTAACTATGGCTACACCTTC	TRBV5-1	TRBJ1-2	-	-